The clone carrying this T cell receptor beta chain was detected only a few times. Its matching antigen is unknown. The CDR3 length is 16 residues. Trimming pared 1 base from V and 0 bases from J, leaving 10 bases between. Per germline, CDR1 SEHNR and CDR2 FQNEAQ (reference sequence). Library preparation (for TCRbeta) was performed with unique molecular identifiers. TCRdb reprocessed the PCR reads with MiXCR, giving one entry per CDR3 protein. This sample has around 960,000 distinct CDR3 sequences, with about 29% found just once. The data stem from a study of T-cell reconstitution after alpha-beta-depleted transplantation in children. Whole-study results and caveats: As was reported, about two months after transplant, alpha-beta T cells came from several hundred expanded graft clones. A year had passed since transplant, and T-cell counts and diversity by then came mostly from newly produced T cells.

This specimen consisted of PBMCs, mostly from graft donor cells, obtained 360 days after TCRalphabeta/CD19-depleted stem cell transplant. The receptor was derived from a boy under two years old who had a stem cell transplant for SCID, so the T cells may come from the graft donor. The chain couples TRBV7-9 to TRBJ1-3; D is undetermined. The CDR3 sequence: CASSLVRSSSGNTIYF. CDR3 DNA: TGTGCCAGCAGCTTAGTCCGGAGCAGCTCTGGAAACACCATATATTTT.